Shown below are 15 T cell receptor beta chains from a single sample sequenced in a study of blood T cell repertoires in COVID-19. Data came from immunoSEQ multiplex PCR; TCRdb stores just in-frame clones and leaves some out. Of fewer than 350,000 clones detected, around 85% appear once; the ten largest clones hold around 2%. Source material: PBMCs or T cells enriched from blood (not recorded which). Source of these receptors: a woman aged 25 to 45 who had been exposed to COVID-19.

The chain uses TRBV18 and TRBJ1-4; TRBD1 matches 11 bases. The CDR3 consists of 13 residues. Germline-derived CDR1 and CDR2 are KGHSH and LQKENI. The trim removed 6 bases at V and 7 bases at J, leaving 1 base unmatched. The chain's CDR3 is CASSGQGAEKLFF. The CDR3 DNA is TGTGCCAGCTCTGGACAGGGGGCTGAAAAACTGTTTTTT.

This clone came up once. This chain connects TRBV7-9 to TRBJ2-7; D is unresolved. Germline V gives CDR1 SEHNR, CDR2 FQNEAQ (reference sequence). The germline V and J ends were trimmed by 4 bases and 0 bases, with 4 bases remaining between them. The CDR3 runs 12 residues. The CDR3 protein is CASSYSSYEQYF. CDR3 DNA: TGTGCCAGCAGCTACAGCTCCTACGAGCAGTACTTC.

About this clone itself: Different DNA sequences within this sample yield the same CDR3. This rearrangement joins TRBV6-5 to TRBJ1-2, with D unclear. The CDR3 sequence is 12 residues long. V was clipped by 5 bases and J by 1 base, with 5 bases between them. Germline V CDR1 and CDR2: MNHEY, SVGAGI. CDR3: CASSPRNYGYTF. CDR3 DNA: TGTGCCAGCAGTCCCCGTAACTATGGCTACACCTTC.

CDR3 sequence: CAISDGGSYSGPYEQYF. CDR3 bases: TGTGCCATCAGTGATGGCGGGAGTTACTCGGGCCCCTACGAGCAGTACTTC. The gene calls are TRBV10-3 and TRBJ2-7, with 7 bases aligning to TRBD2. The V gene end was trimmed by 3 bases and the J gene end by 2 bases; junction bases not matched to a gene: 13. The CDR3 has 17 residues. Germline loops: CDR1 ENHRY, CDR2 SYGVKD.

This chain joins TRBV28 and TRBJ2-7; possibly TRBD1 for D (6 bases). Germline CDR1 and CDR2: MDHEN and SYDVKM. V was clipped by 3 bases and J by 2 bases, with 14 bases between them. The CDR3 length is 15 residues. The CDR3 protein is CASSFFRGTPYEQYF. CDR3 nucleotides: TGTGCCAGCAGTTTCTTTAGGGGGACCCCCTACGAGCAGTACTTC.

The sample holds a few counts of this clone. The chain is built from TRBV12-3 or TRBV12-4 and TRBJ2-2, with D possibly TRBD1 on 5 matching bases. The V and J ends lost 5 bases and 7 bases respectively, with 11 bases between them. CDR3 length: 13 residues. The CDR3: CASSPRVGGELFF. As DNA, the CDR3 is TGTGCCAGCAGTCCCAGGGTGGGCGGGGAGCTGTTTTTT.

This clone appeared once. J is TRBJ1-2 and V is TRBV9; D is ambiguous. CDR3 length: 12 amino acids. From germline, CDR1 is SGDLS and CDR2 YYNGEE. V gave up 4 bases and J gave up 3 bases, with 7 bases separating them. The CDR3 reads CASSLSYYGYTF. The CDR3 DNA follows: TGTGCCAGCAGCCTCAGTTACTATGGCTACACCTTC.

J is TRBJ2-7 and V is TRBV10-3; the D is unclear. The CDR3 runs 13 residues. The germline CDR1 and CDR2 sequences are ENHRY and SYGVKD. The V gene lost 4 bases and the J gene lost 0 bases, with 7 bases spanning the gap. In DNA form, the CDR3 reads TGTGCCATCAGTGCTGTGAGCTCCTACGAGCAGTACTTC. Its protein product is CAISAVSSYEQYF.

V and J are TRBV3-1 (or the pseudogene TRBV3-2) and TRBJ2-7, with TRBD1 matching over 8 bases. Germline V CDR1 and CDR2: LGHDT, YNNKEL (reference sequence). V dropped 7 bases and J dropped 1; count of bases not matched to a gene: 33. This CDR3 is 23 amino acids long. CDR3 loop: CASTLPGGNTNLEIVTGSYEQYF. DNA of the CDR3: TGTGCCAGCACCCTACCAGGGGGCAACACCAATCTAGAAATAGTTACAGGGTCCTACGAGCAGTACTTC.

The V and J genes are TRBV7-2 and TRBJ2-6, with D maybe TRBD2 (5 bases). With 5 bases removed from V and 0 bases from J, the gap between germline ends came to 14 bases. Germline lookup yields CDR1 SGHTA and CDR2 FQGNSA. CDR3 size: 17 residues. The CDR3 nucleotides are TGTGCCAGCAGCGGCCGGACGGGAATCTCTGGGGCCAACGTCCTGACTTTC. Protein product: CASSGRTGISGANVLTF.

CDR3 DNA: TGTGCCAGCAGCTTGCGGGACAGGTTTAGCTCCTACGAGCAGTACTTC. Amino acid sequence: CASSLRDRFSSYEQYF. This chain connects TRBV5-5 to TRBJ2-7; 8 bases are shared with TRBD1. The CDR3 consists of 16 residues. Germline lookup yields CDR1 SGHKS and CDR2 YYEKEE (reference sequence). Losses at the gene ends were 1 base for V and 0 bases for J; bases not matched to a gene: 6.

The chain carries TRBV21-1 and TRBJ1-2. TRBV21-1 is classified as a pseudogene. This CDR3 has 15 residues. The CDR3 sequence is CASSKAVSFFGGYTF. CDR3 nucleotides: TGTGCCAGCAGCAAAGCAGTTAGCTTTTTCGGAGGCTACACCTTC.

The sample holds one count of this clone. The chain recombines TRBV15 with TRBJ2-7, with a tentative D call TRBD2 (5 bases). This CDR3 spans 15 amino acids. V lost 2 bases and J lost 6, with 17 bases in between. Germline V gene data show CDR1 as LNHNV and CDR2 as YYDKDF (reference sequence). The CDR3 sequence: CATSRHPAPTSEQYF. The CDR3 DNA sequence: TGTGCCACCAGCAGACACCCTGCCCCCACTAGCGAGCAGTACTTC.

The chain combines TRBV3-1 (or the pseudogene TRBV3-2) with TRBJ2-7; a weak D match, TRBD1 (5 bases). V was cut by 8 bases and J by 1 base, with 6 bases left in between. CDR3 length: 11 amino acids. In germline, CDR1 is LGHDT, CDR2 YNNKEL (reference sequence). The DNA of the CDR3 is TGTGCCAGCGGGGCATCCTACGAGCAGTACTTC. Its protein is CASGASYEQYF.

J is TRBJ2-5 and V is TRBV24-1; TRBD1 aligns across 7 bases. V trimming: 3 bases; J trimming: 3 bases; junction bases outside the gene matches: 6. Germline lookup yields CDR1 KGHDR and CDR2 SFDVKD. This CDR3 has 15 amino acids. The CDR3 protein is CATSDTADREETQYF. CDR3 in DNA: TGTGCCACCAGTGATACCGCCGACAGGGAAGAGACCCAGTACTTC.